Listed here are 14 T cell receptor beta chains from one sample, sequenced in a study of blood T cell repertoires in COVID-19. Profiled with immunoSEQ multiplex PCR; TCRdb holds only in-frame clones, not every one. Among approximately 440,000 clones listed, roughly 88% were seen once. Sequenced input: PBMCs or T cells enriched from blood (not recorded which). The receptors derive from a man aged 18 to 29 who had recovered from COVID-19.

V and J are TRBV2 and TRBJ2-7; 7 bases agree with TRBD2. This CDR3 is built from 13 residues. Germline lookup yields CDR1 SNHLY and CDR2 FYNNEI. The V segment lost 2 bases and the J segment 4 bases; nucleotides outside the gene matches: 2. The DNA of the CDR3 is TGTGCCAGCAGTGAACGGCGGGAGTACGAGCAGTACTTC. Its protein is CASSERREYEQYF.

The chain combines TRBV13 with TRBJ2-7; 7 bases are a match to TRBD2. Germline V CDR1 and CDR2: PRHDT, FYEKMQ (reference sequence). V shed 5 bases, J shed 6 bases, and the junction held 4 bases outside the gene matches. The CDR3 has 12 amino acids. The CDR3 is CASSQSGGEQYF. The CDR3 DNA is TGTGCCAGCAGCCAGTCGGGGGGCGAGCAGTACTTC.

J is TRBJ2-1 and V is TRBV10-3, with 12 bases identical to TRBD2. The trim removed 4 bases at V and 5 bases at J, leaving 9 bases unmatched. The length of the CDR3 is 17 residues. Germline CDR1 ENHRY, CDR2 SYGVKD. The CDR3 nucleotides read TGTGCCATCAGTGCAACTAGCGGGGGGCCATGCGACAATGAGCAGTTCTTC. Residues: CAISATSGGPCDNEQFF.

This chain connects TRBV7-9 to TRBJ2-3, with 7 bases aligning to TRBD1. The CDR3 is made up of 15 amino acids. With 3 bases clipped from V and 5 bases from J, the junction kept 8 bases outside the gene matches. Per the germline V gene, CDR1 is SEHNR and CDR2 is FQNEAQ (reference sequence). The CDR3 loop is CASSFRKGAGDTQYF. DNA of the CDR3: TGTGCCAGCAGCTTTCGGAAGGGGGCCGGAGATACGCAGTATTTT.

The CDR3 loop is CASSSSNSYNEQFF. The DNA of the CDR3 is TGTGCCAGCAGTTCAAGCAATTCCTACAATGAGCAGTTCTTC. The chain joins TRBV28 to TRBJ2-1; D remains ambiguous. The CDR3 sequence is 14 residues long. The germline gives CDR1 MDHEN, CDR2 SYDVKM. V was cut by 4 bases and J by 1 base, with 8 bases left in between.

The CDR3 DNA is TGCGCCAGCAACCCGAAGGACAGGCTCGGGGAGACCCAGTACTTC. Amino acids: CASNPKDRLGETQYF. The V call is TRBV5-1, the J call TRBJ2-5, with 7 positions matching TRBD1. CDR1 and CDR2 from the germline V gene are SGHRS and YFSETQ. The ends lost 6 bases at V and 5 bases at J; junction bases unmatched: 13. The CDR3 sequence is 15 residues long. Full variable domain (rest looked up from reference TRBV5-1 and TRBJ2-5): KAGVTQTPRYLIKTRGQQVTLSCSPISGHRSVSWYQQTPGQGLQFLFEYFSETQRNKGNFPGRFSGRQFSNSRSEMNVSTLELGDSALYLCASNPKDRLGETQYFGPGTRLLVL.

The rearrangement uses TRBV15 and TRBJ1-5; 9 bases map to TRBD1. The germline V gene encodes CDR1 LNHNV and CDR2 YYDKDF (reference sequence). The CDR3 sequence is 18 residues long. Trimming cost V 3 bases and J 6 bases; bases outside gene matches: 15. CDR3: CATSSVFRDRALGQPQHF. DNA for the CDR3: TGTGCCACCAGCAGCGTCTTTCGGGACAGGGCTTTGGGTCAGCCCCAGCATTTT.

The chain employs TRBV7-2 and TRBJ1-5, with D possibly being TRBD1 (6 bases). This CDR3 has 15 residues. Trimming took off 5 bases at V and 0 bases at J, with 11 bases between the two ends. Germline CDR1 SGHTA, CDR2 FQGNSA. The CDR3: CASSLDRYSNQPQHF. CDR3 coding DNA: TGTGCCAGCAGCCTGGACAGATATAGCAATCAGCCCCAGCATTTT.

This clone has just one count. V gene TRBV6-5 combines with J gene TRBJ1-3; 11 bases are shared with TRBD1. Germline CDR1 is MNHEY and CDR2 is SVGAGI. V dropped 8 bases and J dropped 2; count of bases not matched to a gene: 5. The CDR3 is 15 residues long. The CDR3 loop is CASGGQGETGNTIYF. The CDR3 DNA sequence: TGTGCCAGCGGGGGACAGGGGGAGACTGGAAACACCATATATTTT.

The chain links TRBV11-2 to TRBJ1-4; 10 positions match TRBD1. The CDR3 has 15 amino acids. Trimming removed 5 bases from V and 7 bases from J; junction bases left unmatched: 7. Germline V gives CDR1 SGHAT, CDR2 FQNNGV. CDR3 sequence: CASSPPGQGFEKLFF. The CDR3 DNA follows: TGTGCCAGCAGCCCCCCGGGACAGGGGTTTGAAAAACTGTTTTTT.

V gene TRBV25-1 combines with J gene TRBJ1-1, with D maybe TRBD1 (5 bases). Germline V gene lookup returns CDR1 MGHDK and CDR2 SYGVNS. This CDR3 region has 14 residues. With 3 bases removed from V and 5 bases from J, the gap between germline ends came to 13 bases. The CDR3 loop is CASSEEGAVTEAFF. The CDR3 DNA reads TGTGCCAGCAGTGAGGAAGGGGCCGTGACTGAAGCTTTCTTT.

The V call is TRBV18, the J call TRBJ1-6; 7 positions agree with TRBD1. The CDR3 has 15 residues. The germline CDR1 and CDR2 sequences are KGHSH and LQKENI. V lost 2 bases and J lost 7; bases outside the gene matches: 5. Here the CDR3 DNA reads TGTGCCAGCTCACCAACAGGGGCAGAAAATTCACCCCTCCACTTT. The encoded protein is CASSPTGAENSPLHF.

The CDR3 DNA sequence: TGTGCCAGCAGTCCGACAGGTACTGGAACTTTCTATGGCTACACCTTC. It encodes CASSPTGTGTFYGYTF. This rearrangement joins TRBV27 to TRBJ1-2; D perhaps matches TRBD1 (6 bases). V gave up 5 bases and J gave up 4 bases, with 20 bases separating them. Germline CDR1 MNHEY, CDR2 SMNVEV (reference sequence). This CDR3 has 16 amino acids.

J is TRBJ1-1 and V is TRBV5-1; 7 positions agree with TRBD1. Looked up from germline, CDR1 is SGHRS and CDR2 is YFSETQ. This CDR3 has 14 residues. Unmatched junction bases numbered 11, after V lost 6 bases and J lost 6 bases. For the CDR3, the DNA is TGCGCCAGCAAGGGGGCCAATTATCTCTCTGAAGCTTTCTTT. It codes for CASKGANYLSEAFF. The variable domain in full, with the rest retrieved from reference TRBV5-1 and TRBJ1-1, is KAGVTQTPRYLIKTRGQQVTLSCSPISGHRSVSWYQQTPGQGLQFLFEYFSETQRNKGNFPGRFSGRQFSNSRSEMNVSTLELGDSALYLCASKGANYLSEAFFGQGTRLTVV.